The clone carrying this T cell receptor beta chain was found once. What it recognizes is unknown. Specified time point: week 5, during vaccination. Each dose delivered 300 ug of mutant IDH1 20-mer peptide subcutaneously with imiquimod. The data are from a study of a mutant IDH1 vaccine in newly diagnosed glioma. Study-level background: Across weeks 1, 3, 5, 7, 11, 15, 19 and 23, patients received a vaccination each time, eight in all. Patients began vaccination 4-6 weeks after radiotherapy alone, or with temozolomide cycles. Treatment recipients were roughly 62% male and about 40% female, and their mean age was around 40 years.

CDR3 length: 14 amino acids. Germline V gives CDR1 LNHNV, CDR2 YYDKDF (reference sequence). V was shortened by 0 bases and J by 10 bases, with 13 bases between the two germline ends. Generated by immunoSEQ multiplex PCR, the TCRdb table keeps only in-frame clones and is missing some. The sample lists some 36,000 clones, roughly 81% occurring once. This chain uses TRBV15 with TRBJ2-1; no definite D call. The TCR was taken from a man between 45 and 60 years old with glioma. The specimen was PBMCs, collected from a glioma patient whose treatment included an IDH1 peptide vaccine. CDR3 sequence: CATSRDPSRREQFF. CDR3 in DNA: TGTGCCACCAGCAGAGACCCTTCACGCAGAGAGCAGTTCTTC.